The clone carrying this T cell receptor (beta chain) has more than one count but fewer than ten. Its antigen remains unidentified. This may be a read error: a much more frequent sequence differs by one nucleotide. The CDR3 loop spans 16 amino acids. Germline CDR1 reads MDHEN; CDR2 reads SYDVKM. Assay: immunoSEQ multiplex PCR; the TCRdb copy retains only in-frame clones and omits some. The specimen gives about 7,200 clones without singletons; the ten biggest hold 4.5% to 6%. The data were taken from a study of T cells after posttransplantation cyclophosphamide. Study-level results: After PTCy, TRB diversity resembled that of CNI/methotrexate controls. Tissue-infiltrating T cells from skin or gut overlapped little with blood T cells.

Busulfan-fludarabine conditioning, marrow transplant, and cyclophosphamide on days +3 and +4 were administered. The chain recombines TRBV28 with TRBJ2-5, with a weak D call TRBD1 (6 bases). Near its end, the DNA agrees better with TRBJ2-7, so the J call may be wrong. This TCR was sampled from a female patient aged 50 to 60 who received an allogeneic stem cell transplant from an unrelated donor, was CMV-positive, and had acute GVHD only. Part of the T cell pool may stem from the graft donor. Here the sequenced sample was PBMCs, taken after allogeneic stem cell transplant with posttransplant cyclophosphamide. Here the CDR3 DNA reads TGTGTCAGCAGTTTAACCAACAGGGCCCCTATCTACGAGCAGTACTTC. This translates into CVSSLTNRAPIYEQYF.